One TCR beta chain is described in this entry. This CDR3 fails to terminate in the conserved phenylalanine or tryptophan, so it likely reflects a read error. TCR beta libraries were built with iRepertoire HTBI primers and Arm-PCR of CDR3 regions. TCRdb reanalysed the multiplex PCR reads using MiXCR and keeps one entry per CDR3 protein. This table has hundreds of thousands of distinct CDR3 sequences, 16% appearing once. This entry belongs to a study of regulatory T cells in long-lasting Graves disease. This CDR3 region has 15 residues. V was pared by 0 bases and J by 5 bases, with 14 bases between. Looked up from germline, CDR1 is DFQATT and CDR2 is SNEGSKA (reference sequence). Time point in this sample: newly diagnosed GD, antithyroid drugs for less than 3 months. Isolated PBMC RNA provided the starting material for the TCR library. An endocrinology department located in Xi'an, China, was where the patients came from.

These data were also filed under a second study, of T cells in Graves' hyperthyroidism and ophthalmopathy. That work contributes: Diagnosis relied on clinical symptoms, serum thyroxine and TRAb, thyroid ultrasound and orbital computed tomography.

This TCR came from a man aged 40-55 years with Graves disease. The specimen was peripheral blood mononuclear cells (PBMCs), collected at new diagnosis, from a patient treated with antithyroid drugs. The chain is built from TRBV20-1 and TRBJ2-1; perhaps D is TRBD1 or TRBD2 (5 bases each). The CDR3 DNA follows: TGCAGTGCTAGAGATGGGACGCGGGTGGACAATGAGCAGTTCTCC. It yields the protein CSARDGTRVDNEQFS.